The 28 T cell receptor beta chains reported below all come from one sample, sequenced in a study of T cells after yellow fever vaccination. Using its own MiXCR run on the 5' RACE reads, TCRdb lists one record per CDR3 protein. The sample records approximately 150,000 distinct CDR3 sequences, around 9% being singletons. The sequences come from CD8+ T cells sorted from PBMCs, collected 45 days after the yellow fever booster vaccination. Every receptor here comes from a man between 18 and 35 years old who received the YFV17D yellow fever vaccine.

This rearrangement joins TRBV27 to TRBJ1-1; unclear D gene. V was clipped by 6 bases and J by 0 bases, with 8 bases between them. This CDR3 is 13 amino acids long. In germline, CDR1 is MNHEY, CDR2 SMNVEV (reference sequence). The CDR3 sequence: CASRASVNTEAFF. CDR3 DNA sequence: TGTGCCAGCAGGGCCAGCGTGAACACTGAAGCTTTCTTT.

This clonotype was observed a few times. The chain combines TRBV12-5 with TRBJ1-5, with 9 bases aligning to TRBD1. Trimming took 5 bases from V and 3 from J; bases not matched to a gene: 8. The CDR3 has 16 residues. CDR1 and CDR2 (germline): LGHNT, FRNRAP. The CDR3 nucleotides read TGTGCTAGTGGTCCGAAGGGGACAGGGATCAATCAGCCCCAGCATTTT. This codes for CASGPKGTGINQPQHF.

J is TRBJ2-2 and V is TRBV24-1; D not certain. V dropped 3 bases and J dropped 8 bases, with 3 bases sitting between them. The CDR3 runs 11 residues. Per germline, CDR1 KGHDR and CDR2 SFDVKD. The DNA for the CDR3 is TGTGCCACCAGTGATGGGGGGGAGCTGTTTTTT. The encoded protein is CATSDGGELFF.

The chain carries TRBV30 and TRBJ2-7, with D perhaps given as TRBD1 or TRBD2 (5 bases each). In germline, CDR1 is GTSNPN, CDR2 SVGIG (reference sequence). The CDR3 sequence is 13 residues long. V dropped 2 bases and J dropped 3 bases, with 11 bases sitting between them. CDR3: CAWSPGPGYEQYF. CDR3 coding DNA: TGTGCCTGGAGTCCGGGGCCCGGCTACGAGCAGTACTTC.

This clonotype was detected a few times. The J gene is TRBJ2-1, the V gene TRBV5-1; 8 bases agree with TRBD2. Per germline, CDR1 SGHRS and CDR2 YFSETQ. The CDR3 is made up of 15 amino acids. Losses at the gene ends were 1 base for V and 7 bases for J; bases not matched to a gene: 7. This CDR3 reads CASSLRLAGPNEQFF. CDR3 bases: TGCGCCAGCAGCTTGCGATTAGCGGGGCCTAATGAGCAGTTCTTC.

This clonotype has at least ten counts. This CDR3 reads CASSARDRPYNEQFF. Here the CDR3 DNA reads TGTGCCAGCAGCGCCCGGGACCGACCCTACAATGAGCAGTTCTTC. The rearrangement uses TRBV7-9 and TRBJ2-1, with D perhaps being TRBD1 or TRBD2 (5 bases each). Germline-derived CDR1 and CDR2 are SEHNR and FQNEAQ (reference sequence). The CDR3 covers 15 residues. V was shortened by 5 bases and J by 2 bases, with 13 bases between the two germline ends.

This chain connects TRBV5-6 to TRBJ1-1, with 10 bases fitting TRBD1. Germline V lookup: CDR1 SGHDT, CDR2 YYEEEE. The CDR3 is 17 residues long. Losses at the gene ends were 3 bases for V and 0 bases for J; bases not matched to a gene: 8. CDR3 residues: CASSWGTGTGVNTEAFF. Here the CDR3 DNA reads TGTGCCAGCAGCTGGGGGACCGGGACAGGGGTGAACACTGAAGCTTTCTTT.

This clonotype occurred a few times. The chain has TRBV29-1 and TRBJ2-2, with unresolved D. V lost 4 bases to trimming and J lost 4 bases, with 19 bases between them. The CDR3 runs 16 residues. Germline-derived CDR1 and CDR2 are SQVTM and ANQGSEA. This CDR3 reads CSVVGLPHSGTGELFF. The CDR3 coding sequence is TGCAGCGTTGTAGGGCTCCCTCACTCTGGCACCGGGGAGCTGTTTTTT.

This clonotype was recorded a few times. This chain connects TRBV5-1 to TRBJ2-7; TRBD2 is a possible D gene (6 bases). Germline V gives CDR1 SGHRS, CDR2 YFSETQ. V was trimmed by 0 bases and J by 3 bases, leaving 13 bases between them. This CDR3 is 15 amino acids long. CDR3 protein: CASSLVYRESYEQYF. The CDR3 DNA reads TGCGCCAGCAGCTTGGTTTATCGGGAGAGCTACGAGCAGTACTTC.

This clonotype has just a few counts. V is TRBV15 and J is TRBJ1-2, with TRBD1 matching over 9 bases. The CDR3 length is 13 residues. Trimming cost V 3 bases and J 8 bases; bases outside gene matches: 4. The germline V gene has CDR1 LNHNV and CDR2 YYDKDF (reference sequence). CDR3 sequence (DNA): TGTGCCACCAGCAGGAGGACAGGGGACGGCTACACCTTC. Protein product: CATSRRTGDGYTF.

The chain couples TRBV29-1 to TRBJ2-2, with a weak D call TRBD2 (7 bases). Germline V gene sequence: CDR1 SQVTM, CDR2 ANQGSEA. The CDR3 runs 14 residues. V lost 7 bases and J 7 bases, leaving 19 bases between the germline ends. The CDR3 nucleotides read TGCAGCGGGAGCCTGGGGGGGCGAATCGGGGAGCTGTTTTTT. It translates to CSGSLGGRIGELFF.

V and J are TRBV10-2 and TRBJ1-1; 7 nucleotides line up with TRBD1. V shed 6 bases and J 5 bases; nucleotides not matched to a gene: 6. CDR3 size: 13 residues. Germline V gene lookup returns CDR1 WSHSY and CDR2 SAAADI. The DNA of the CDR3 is TGCGCCAGCAGACAGGGGCGTGCGACTGAAGCTTTCTTT. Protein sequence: CASRQGRATEAFF.

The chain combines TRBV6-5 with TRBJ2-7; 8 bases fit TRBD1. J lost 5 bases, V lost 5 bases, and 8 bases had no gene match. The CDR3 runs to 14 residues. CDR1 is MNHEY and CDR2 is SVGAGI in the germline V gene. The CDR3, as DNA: TGTGCCAGCAGTGCAGGAGGGACAGGCAACGAGCAGTACGTC. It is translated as CASSAGGTGNEQYV.

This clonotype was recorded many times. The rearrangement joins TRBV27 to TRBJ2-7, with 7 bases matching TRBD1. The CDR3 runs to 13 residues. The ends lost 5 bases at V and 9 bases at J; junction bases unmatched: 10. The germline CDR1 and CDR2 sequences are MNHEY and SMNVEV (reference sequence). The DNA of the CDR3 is TGTGCCAGCAGTCTGAAGACAGGGAACATGCAGTACTTC. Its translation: CASSLKTGNMQYF.

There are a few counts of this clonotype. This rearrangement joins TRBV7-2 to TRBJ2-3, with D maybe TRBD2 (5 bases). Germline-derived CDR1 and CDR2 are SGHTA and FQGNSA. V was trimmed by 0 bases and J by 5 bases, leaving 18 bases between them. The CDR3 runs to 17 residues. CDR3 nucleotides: TGTGCCAGCAGCTTAGCGCTTGGACTCTTTCGGGGAGATACGCAGTATTTT. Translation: CASSLALGLFRGDTQYF.

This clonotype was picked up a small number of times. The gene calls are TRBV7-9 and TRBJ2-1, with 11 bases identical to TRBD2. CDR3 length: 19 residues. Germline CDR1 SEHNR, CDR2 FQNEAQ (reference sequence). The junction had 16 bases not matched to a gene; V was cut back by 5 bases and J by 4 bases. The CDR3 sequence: CASSTVGLAGGITYNEQFF. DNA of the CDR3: TGTGCCAGCAGCACAGTCGGGCTAGCGGGGGGCATAACATACAATGAGCAGTTCTTC.

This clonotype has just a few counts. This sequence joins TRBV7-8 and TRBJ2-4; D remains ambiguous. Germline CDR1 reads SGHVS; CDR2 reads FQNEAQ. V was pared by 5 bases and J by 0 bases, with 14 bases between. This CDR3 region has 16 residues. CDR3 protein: CASSTTTMLAKNIQYF. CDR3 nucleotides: TGTGCCAGCAGCACTACCACAATGCTAGCCAAAAACATTCAGTACTTC.

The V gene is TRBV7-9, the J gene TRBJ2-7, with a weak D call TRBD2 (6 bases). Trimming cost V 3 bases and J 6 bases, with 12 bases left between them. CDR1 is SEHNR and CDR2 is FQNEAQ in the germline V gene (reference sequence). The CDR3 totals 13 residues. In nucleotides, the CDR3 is TGTGCCAGCAGCTTGCCCAGCGGGCCCGAGCAGTACGTC. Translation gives CASSLPSGPEQYV.

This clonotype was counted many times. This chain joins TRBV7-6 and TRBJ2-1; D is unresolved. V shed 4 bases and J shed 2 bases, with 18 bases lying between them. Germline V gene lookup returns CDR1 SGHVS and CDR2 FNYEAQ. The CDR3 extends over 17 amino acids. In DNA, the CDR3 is TGTGCCAGCAGCTCCCACCCCCTTCAGACCACCTACAATGAGCAGTTCTTC. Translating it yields CASSSHPLQTTYNEQFF. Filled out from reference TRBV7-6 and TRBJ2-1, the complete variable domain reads GAGVSQSPRYKVTKRGQDVALRCDPISGHVSLYWYRQALGQGPEFLTYFNYEAQQDKSGLPNDRFSAERPEGSISTLTIQRTEQRDSAMYRCASSSHPLQTTYNEQFFGPGTRLTVL.

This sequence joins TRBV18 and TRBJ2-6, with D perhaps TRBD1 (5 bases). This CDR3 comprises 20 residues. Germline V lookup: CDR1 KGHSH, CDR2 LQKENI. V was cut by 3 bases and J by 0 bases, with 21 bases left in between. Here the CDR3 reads CASSPSEIDSYLSGANVLTF. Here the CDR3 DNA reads TGTGCCAGCTCACCTTCGGAAATCGACAGTTACCTCTCTGGGGCCAACGTCCTGACTTTC.

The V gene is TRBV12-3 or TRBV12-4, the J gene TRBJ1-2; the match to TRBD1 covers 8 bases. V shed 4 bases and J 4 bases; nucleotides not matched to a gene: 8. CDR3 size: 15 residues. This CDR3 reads CASSSWTGLGYGYTF. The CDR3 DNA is TGTGCCAGCAGTTCGTGGACAGGGTTGGGCTATGGCTACACCTTC.

Here the CDR3 reads CASSSPQALAGGYNEQFF. The CDR3 DNA follows: TGTGCCAGCAGCTCACCACAGGCACTAGCGGGAGGGTACAATGAGCAGTTCTTC. The chain employs TRBV11-2 and TRBJ2-1, with TRBD2 matching 13 bases. Germline values: CDR1 SGHAT, CDR2 FQNNGV. The CDR3 is 18 residues long. V dropped 4 bases and J dropped 4; count of bases not matched to a gene: 10. Combining the CDR3 with reference TRBV11-2 and TRBJ2-1 gives the whole variable domain EAGVAQSPRYKIIEKRQSVAFWCNPISGHATLYWYQQILGQGPKLLIQFQNNGVVDDSQLPKDRFSAERLKGVDSTLKIQPAKLEDSAVYLCASSSPQALAGGYNEQFFGPGTRLTVL.

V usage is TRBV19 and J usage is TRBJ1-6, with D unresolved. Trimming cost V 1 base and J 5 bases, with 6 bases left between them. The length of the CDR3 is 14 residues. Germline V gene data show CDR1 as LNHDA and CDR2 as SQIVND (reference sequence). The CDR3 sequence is CASSIGGNNSPLHF. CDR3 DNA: TGTGCCAGTAGTATAGGAGGGAATAATTCACCCCTCCACTTT.

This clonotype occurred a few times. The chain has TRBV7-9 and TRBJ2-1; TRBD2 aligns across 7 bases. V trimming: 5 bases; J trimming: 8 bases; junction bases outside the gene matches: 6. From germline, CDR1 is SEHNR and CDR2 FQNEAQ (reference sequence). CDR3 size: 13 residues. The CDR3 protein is CASSHPLADEQFF. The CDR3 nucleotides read TGTGCCAGCAGCCACCCTCTAGCGGATGAGCAGTTCTTC.

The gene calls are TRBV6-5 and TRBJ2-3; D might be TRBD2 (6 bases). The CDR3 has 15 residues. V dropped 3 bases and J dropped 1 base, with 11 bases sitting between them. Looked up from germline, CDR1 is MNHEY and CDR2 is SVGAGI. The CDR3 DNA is TGTGCCAGCAGTTATCGGGGGTCTGGCACAGATACGCAGTATTTT. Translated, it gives CASSYRGSGTDTQYF.

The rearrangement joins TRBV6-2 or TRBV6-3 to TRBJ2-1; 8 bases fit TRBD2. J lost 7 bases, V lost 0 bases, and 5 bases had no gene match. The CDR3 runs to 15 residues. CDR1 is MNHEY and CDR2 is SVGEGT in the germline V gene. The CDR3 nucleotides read TGTGCCAGCAGTTACTCGATTAGCGGGGATAATGAGCAGTTCTTC. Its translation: CASSYSISGDNEQFF.

The CDR3 reads CASSYSRRTDQETQYF. CDR3 nucleotides: TGTGCCAGCAGTTACAGTCGACGGACAGACCAAGAGACCCAGTACTTC. The chain joins TRBV6-6 to TRBJ2-5, with a tentative D call TRBD1 (6 bases). This CDR3 comprises 16 residues. Trimming removed 2 bases at V and 0 bases at J, with 13 bases between. From germline, CDR1 is MNHNY and CDR2 SVGAGI (reference sequence).

The DNA of the CDR3 is TGCAGTGCTAGACCGAGTCGCACCTACGAGCAGTACGTC. This sequence encodes CSARPSRTYEQYV. This chain links TRBV20-1 with TRBJ2-7; the D is unclear. CDR1 DFQATT and CDR2 SNEGSKA come from the germline V gene (reference sequence). Trimming took off 2 bases at V and 2 bases at J, with 10 bases between the two ends. CDR3 length: 13 amino acids.